Below, 26 T cell receptor beta chains from the same sample are listed, as sequenced in a study of blood T cell repertoires in COVID-19. Clones were read by immunoSEQ multiplex PCR, and TCRdb kept only the in-frame ones, dropping some. The sample consists of fewer than 150,000 clones, roughly 85% of them appearing once. Material: peripheral blood. Source of these receptors: a human donor in a cohort sampled during active COVID-19.

The CDR3 nucleotides read TGTGCCAGCAGCATCGTGCGGGGGAACTATGGCTACACCTTC. It is translated as CASSIVRGNYGYTF. This chain links TRBV7-2 with TRBJ1-2, with D possibly being TRBD1 (5 bases). Trimming removed 5 bases from V and 2 bases from J, with 12 bases in between. This CDR3 has 14 amino acids. Per the germline V gene, CDR1 is SGHTA and CDR2 is FQGNSA.

The CDR3 protein is CASSQDDGRDTEAFF. Written as DNA, the CDR3 is TGCGCCAGCAGCCAAGATGACGGGCGGGACACTGAAGCTTTCTTT. The gene calls are TRBV4-3 and TRBJ1-1, with D hard to call. The V gene lost 0 bases and the J gene lost 3 bases, with 11 bases spanning the gap. The CDR3 has 15 residues. CDR1 and CDR2 (germline): LGHNA, YSLEER.

The V call is TRBV5-1, the J call TRBJ2-4; 9 nucleotides align to TRBD1. After removal of 3 bases from V and 6 bases from J, the junction contained 4 bases not matched to a gene. Germline V CDR1 and CDR2: SGHRS, YFSETQ. The CDR3 extends over 14 amino acids. CDR3 sequence reads: CASSSPGQGNIQYF. CDR3 nucleotides: TGCGCCAGCAGCTCCCCGGGACAGGGAAACATTCAGTACTTC.

The chain is built from TRBV14 and TRBJ2-2; 8 nucleotides line up with TRBD1. After removal of 0 bases from V and 7 bases from J, the junction contained 10 bases not matched to a gene. Germline assignment: CDR1 SGHDN and CDR2 FVKESK. The CDR3 is 17 residues long. CDR3 sequence (DNA): TGTGCCAGCAGCCAAGACTTCCGCAGGGGGCATAACGGGGAGCTGTTTTTT. It encodes CASSQDFRRGHNGELFF.

The chain joins TRBV7-2 to TRBJ1-2; maybe TRBD1 (6 bases). Trimming took 2 bases from V and 8 from J, leaving 18 bases between them. The CDR3 extends over 15 amino acids. Germline V gene lookup returns CDR1 SGHTA and CDR2 FQGNSA. The CDR3 region has the DNA TGTGCCAGCAGCTTATCGCAACAGGGATTCGAAGGCTACACCTTC. Translated: CASSLSQQGFEGYTF. The whole variable domain, filled in from reference TRBV7-2 and TRBJ1-2, reads GAGVSQSPSNKVTEKGKDVELRCDPISGHTALYWYRQSLGQGLEFLIYFQGNSAPDKSGLPSDRFSAERTGGSVSTLTIQRTQQEDSAVYLCASSLSQQGFEGYTFGSGTRLTVV.

The chain recombines TRBV21-1 with TRBJ2-1; TRBD1 reflects the table's D call only, with no check against the DNA. TRBV21-1 counts as a pseudogene. The length of the CDR3 is 14 residues. CDR3 protein: CASRDRGIYNEQFF. In DNA, the CDR3 is TGTGCCAGCAGGGACAGGGGGATATACAATGAGCAGTTCTTC.

The chain recombines TRBV4-1 with TRBJ2-2; 11 nucleotides agree with TRBD2. The CDR3 length is 17 residues. After removal of 8 bases from V and 7 bases from J, the junction contained 15 bases not matched to a gene. The germline CDR1 and CDR2 sequences are MGHRA and YSYEKL. CDR3 DNA sequence: TGCGCCAGCTCATCCCGGTTGATAGCGGGAGGGATCGGGGAGCTGTTTTTT. Translating gives CASSSRLIAGGIGELFF.

This chain uses TRBV12-5 with TRBJ2-7; tentative D call: TRBD2 (5 bases). The CDR3 has 13 amino acids. The germline V and J ends were trimmed by 3 bases and 4 bases, with 10 bases remaining between them. CDR1 and CDR2 from the germline V gene are LGHNT and FRNRAP. The CDR3 loop reads CASGFTGGYEQYF. CDR3 DNA sequence: TGTGCTAGTGGTTTCACCGGAGGATACGAGCAGTACTTC.

The sample holds one count of this clone. This chain connects TRBV30 to TRBJ1-1, with D hard to call. Germline V CDR1 and CDR2: GTSNPN, SVGIG (reference sequence). Trimming pared 4 bases from V and 1 base from J, leaving 16 bases between. This CDR3 is 15 amino acids long. This CDR3 is CAWIFRPDANTEAFF. CDR3 in DNA: TGTGCCTGGATTTTCAGGCCAGATGCGAACACTGAAGCTTTCTTT.

V is TRBV12-3 or TRBV12-4 and J is TRBJ2-3, with D unresolved. V was cut by 3 bases and J by 6 bases, with 4 bases left in between. This CDR3 is 11 amino acids long. CDR3 region: CASSFRDTQYF. The CDR3 nucleotides read TGTGCCAGCAGTTTCCGGGATACGCAGTATTTT.

J is TRBJ1-1 and V is TRBV18, with a tentative D call TRBD1 (5 bases). Germline loops: CDR1 KGHSH, CDR2 LQKENI. This CDR3 is 16 amino acids long. V was shortened by 1 base and J by 4 bases, with 16 bases between the two germline ends. DNA for the CDR3: TGTGCCAGCTCACCACTCCAGATCCAGGGAACCACTGAAGCTTTCTTT. This translates into CASSPLQIQGTTEAFF. The variable domain in full, with the rest retrieved from reference TRBV18 and TRBJ1-1, is NAGVMQNPRHLVRRRGQEARLRCSPMKGHSHVYWYRQLPEEGLKFMVYLQKENIIDESGMPKERFSAEFPKEGPSILRIQQVVRGDSAAYFCASSPLQIQGTTEAFFGQGTRLTVV.

J is TRBJ2-2 and V is TRBV9; the match to TRBD2 covers 9 bases. The trim removed 0 bases at V and 3 bases at J, leaving 9 bases unmatched. Germline V lookup: CDR1 SGDLS, CDR2 YYNGEE. This CDR3 region has 18 residues. In nucleotides, the CDR3 is TGTGCCAGCAGCGTAGAGGAAGGACTAGCGCATTACACCGGGGAGCTGTTTTTT. As protein: CASSVEEGLAHYTGELFF.

This clone was picked up one time. The chain joins TRBV12-3 or TRBV12-4 to TRBJ1-1; a possible D gene is TRBD1 (6 bases). V lost 6 bases, J lost 0 bases, and 8 bases lay in between. This CDR3 spans 13 amino acids. The CDR3 DNA reads as TGTGCCAGCAGACAGGGTTTGAACACTGAAGCTTTCTTT. This translates into CASRQGLNTEAFF.

This rearrangement joins TRBV5-1 to TRBJ1-4; D possibly corresponds to TRBD1 (5 bases). V lost 0 bases and J 8 bases, leaving 11 bases between the germline ends. CDR3 size: 14 residues. The germline V gene has CDR1 SGHRS and CDR2 YFSETQ. DNA of the CDR3: TGCGCCAGCAGCTTGGAGGGGATCGGGGAAAAACTGTTTTTT. Protein sequence: CASSLEGIGEKLFF.

The J gene is TRBJ2-1, the V gene TRBV12-3 or TRBV12-4; D is possibly TRBD2 (5 bases). The CDR3 extends over 12 amino acids. Trimming shortened V by 6 bases and J by 11 bases, and 14 bases separated the two germline ends. The chain's CDR3 is CASSPGAAQQFF. CDR3 coding DNA: TGTGCCAGCAGCCCAGGAGCGGCACAGCAGTTCTTC.

V and J are TRBV30 and TRBJ2-3; 8 positions match TRBD2. Germline V CDR1 and CDR2: GTSNPN, SVGIG (reference sequence). The ends lost 2 bases at V and 0 bases at J; junction bases unmatched: 7. The CDR3 is made up of 16 amino acids. In nucleotides, the CDR3 is TGTGCCTGGAGTAGCGGAGCGGGGGATAGCACAGATACGCAGTATTTT. It translates to CAWSSGAGDSTDTQYF.

The J gene is TRBJ1-3, the V gene TRBV30; D is unresolved. CDR3 length: 15 residues. Trimming stripped 0 bases from V and 4 bases from J, with 13 bases between. CDR1 GTSNPN and CDR2 SVGIG come from the germline V gene (reference sequence). CDR3 coding DNA: TGTGCCTGGAGTGTAGCGGGGTGGGTCGGAAACACCATATATTTT. This sequence encodes CAWSVAGWVGNTIYF. Together with reference TRBV30 and TRBJ1-3, the CDR3 gives the full variable domain: SQTIHQWPATLVQPVGSPLSLECTVEGTSNPNLYWYRQAAGRGLQLLFYSVGIGQISSEVPQNLSASRPQDRQFILSSKKLLLSDSGFYLCAWSVAGWVGNTIYFGEGSWLTVV.

V is TRBV12-3 or TRBV12-4 and J is TRBJ2-1; D is undetermined. V was shortened by 4 bases and J by 6 bases, with 10 bases between the two germline ends. The CDR3 sequence is 13 residues long. The CDR3 loop is CASSSLAPNEQFF. The CDR3 DNA is TGTGCCAGCAGTTCATTGGCTCCCAATGAGCAGTTCTTC.

V is TRBV5-1 and J is TRBJ1-2, with TRBD1 matching 7 bases. This CDR3 comprises 13 residues. Germline V gene sequence: CDR1 SGHRS, CDR2 YFSETQ. With 4 bases clipped from V and 2 bases from J, the junction kept 2 bases outside the gene matches. The CDR3 protein is CASSAQGNYGYTF. The CDR3 DNA follows: TGCGCCAGCAGCGCACAGGGGAACTATGGCTACACCTTC.

The chain links TRBV7-2 to TRBJ1-6; a possible D gene is TRBD1 (5 bases). The CDR3 runs to 17 residues. Looked up from germline, CDR1 is SGHTA and CDR2 is FQGNSA. The V gene lost 5 bases and the J gene lost 0 bases, with 14 bases spanning the gap. CDR3 in amino acids: CASSTAGGSSYNSPLHF. CDR3 bases: TGTGCCAGCAGCACGGCCGGGGGGAGCTCCTATAATTCACCCCTCCACTTT.

The DNA for the CDR3 is TGTGCCACCAGTGATTCGAGCGGGACAGGGCGTAAGAAACTGTTTTTT. Its translation: CATSDSSGTGRKKLFF. This chain uses TRBV24-1 with TRBJ1-4; 9 positions agree with TRBD1. The CDR3 sequence is 16 residues long. V shed 2 bases, J shed 11 bases, and the junction held 11 bases outside the gene matches. Germline lookup yields CDR1 KGHDR and CDR2 SFDVKD.

The chain couples TRBV24-1 to TRBJ1-3; perhaps TRBD1 as D (5 bases). The CDR3 covers 18 residues. V was trimmed by 1 base and J by 2 bases, leaving 17 bases between them. Germline CDR1 is KGHDR and CDR2 is SFDVKD. The CDR3, as DNA: TGTGCCACCAGTGATTTTAGGTCCAGGGAACTGACTGGAAACACCATATATTTT. This sequence encodes CATSDFRSRELTGNTIYF.

The chain joins TRBV28 to TRBJ1-2, with a tentative D call TRBD1 (5 bases). CDR3 length equals 14 residues. Germline CDR1 reads MDHEN; CDR2 reads SYDVKM. V was clipped by 3 bases and J by 4 bases, with 12 bases between them. Here the CDR3 DNA reads TGTGCCAGCAGTTTTAACGGCAGGGCCTATGGCTACACCTTC. Its translation is CASSFNGRAYGYTF.

This rearrangement joins TRBV27 to TRBJ2-3; the D gene is possibly TRBD1 (5 bases). Germline CDR1 reads MNHEY; CDR2 reads SMNVEV (reference sequence). The CDR3 totals 15 residues. V was clipped by 7 bases and J by 4 bases, with 18 bases between them. The CDR3 here is CASTKLGVGADTQYF. The CDR3 DNA is TGTGCCAGCACCAAGCTAGGGGTTGGGGCAGATACGCAGTATTTT.

CDR3 protein: CASKPPSHEQYV. The CDR3 nucleotides are TGTGCCAGCAAGCCACCTTCCCACGAGCAGTACGTC. J is TRBJ2-7 and V is TRBV3-1 (or the pseudogene TRBV3-2); no firm D call. Germline CDR1 reads LGHDT; CDR2 reads YNNKEL (reference sequence). The CDR3 loop spans 12 amino acids. Trimming shortened V by 7 bases and J by 5 bases, and 12 bases separated the two germline ends.

The V gene is TRBV10-1, the J gene TRBJ1-1; 7 nucleotides agree with TRBD1. The germline gives CDR1 WNHNN, CDR2 SYGVQD (reference sequence). V lost 4 bases and J lost 8; bases outside the gene matches: 4. This CDR3 is built from 12 residues. The CDR3 is CASSGPGQEAFF. In DNA, the CDR3 is TGCGCCAGCAGTGGGCCGGGACAGGAAGCTTTCTTT.